This T cell receptor (beta chain) was observed in a study of T cells in localized non-small cell lung cancer (TCRdb year 2020). Notes on the research overall: Comparing tumors with uninvolved tumor-adjacent lungs, the study looked at the T cell repertoires of fewer than 250 patients with early-stage NSCLC. The cohort consisted of under 300 treatment-naive NSCLC patients whose localized lung tumors had been resected. Of the NSCLC patients, 129 were male and about a hundred were female, and the mean age was approximately 64 years.

TCR beta CDR3 regions were sequenced from DNA using the immunoSEQ Assay. On the study's bioinformatics: T cell density was computed as TCR beta template counts normalized to usable DNA estimated by amplifying housekeeping genes. Richness was estimated using the preseqR package, with extrapolation to 400,000 templates for PBMC samples and to 120,000 templates for tissue samples. Clonality was calculated as one minus Pielou's evenness. To identify tissue-enriched TCRs, differential abundance testing was run on productive amino-acid clonotypes with a minimum total count of 5 and an alpha of 0.1. The Jaccard Index and the Morisita Overlap Index were used to measure repertoire overlap between compartments. GLIPH grouped TCR beta CDR3s together with public tetramer-defined viral CDR3s, and a viral motif had to include at least three viral sequences and also show V-gene enrichment. TCRdb mirrors the immuneACCESS table, restricted to in-frame sequences. Some clones are absent from its copies; in checked studies, under half trace to an unresolved V gene, and the reason for the others is unknown. V and J calls plus clone size are reproduced from that table; the DNA served to infer D and trimming. The sample table lists approximately 2,000 clones, 23% of them with a count of one. About 14% of the sample rests with the top ten.

Uninvolved adjacent lung was obtained at least 2 cm from the tumor margin, and the absence of atypia was confirmed by two independent pathologists. At diagnosis, peripheral blood, uninvolved tumor-adjacent lung and tumor were collected and were preserved as a mix of fresh-frozen and FFPE material. Results the study describes overall, beyond this receptor: Uninvolved tumor-adjacent lung showed the highest T cell clonality, higher than tumor, which suggests more focused antigenic responses in the adjacent lung. Longer overall survival was associated with higher blood T cell density, whereas shorter survival was associated with higher adjacent-lung clonality. Multi-region tumor sequencing was not performed, so intratumor heterogeneity could not be excluded. Since the design was exploratory, TCR variables were selected using unadjusted p-values with no false-discovery rate correction. Of the top 100 tumor clones, a median of 57 were detected in paired uninvolved adjacent lung; some 28 were also among that lung's top 100.

With regard to this clone: Its binding antigen is unknown. Base qualities were left out, and no much larger clone turns up one base away.

Inclusive of the bounding cysteine and phenylalanine, the CDR3 is 15 residues long. The sequence is cut down to CDR3 DNA, 45 bases in frame from base 1. The sample consisted of normal lung tissue next to the tumor, taken before any cancer treatment. The chain joins TRBV1 to TRBJ2-3; TRBD1 was called by the table and not checked on the DNA. TRBV1 is designated a pseudogene. This TCR came from an older female donor with stage II lung adenocarcinoma. This receptor carries the CDR3 CASSRDRDLSDTQYF. The DNA sequence is as follows: TGCGCCAGCAGCCGAGACAGGGATTTATCAGATACGCAGTATTTT.